This T cell receptor (beta chain) was obtained from a study of T-cell reconstitution after alpha-beta-depleted transplantation in children. Using unique molecular identifiers, the investigators prepared the TCRbeta library. TCRdb used MiXCR to reprocess the PCR reads, holding one entry per CDR3 protein. The data contain 200,000 to 300,000 distinct CDR3 sequences, about 25% of them singletons. Points on this clonotype: Its specificity is unknown.

Regarding the study as a whole: There were reportedly several hundred expanded graft clones from which alpha-beta T cells came about two months after transplant. Most T-cell counts and diversity one year after the transplant came from T cells that were newly produced.

The CDR3 is 13 amino acids. The V gene's germline CDR1 is MDHEN and CDR2 SYDVKM. Trimming removed 7 bases at V and 4 bases at J, with 14 bases between. The specimen comprised PBMCs, sampled before TCRalphabeta/CD19-depleted stem cell transplant. The receptor was isolated from a girl aged 2 to 10 with Fanconi anemia, due to receive a stem cell transplant. This chain uses TRBV28 with TRBJ2-7; tentatively, D is TRBD1 (5 bases). The chain's CDR3 is CASTLGAAYEQYF. CDR3 coding DNA: TGTGCCAGCACCCTAGGGGCCGCGTACGAGCAGTACTTC.